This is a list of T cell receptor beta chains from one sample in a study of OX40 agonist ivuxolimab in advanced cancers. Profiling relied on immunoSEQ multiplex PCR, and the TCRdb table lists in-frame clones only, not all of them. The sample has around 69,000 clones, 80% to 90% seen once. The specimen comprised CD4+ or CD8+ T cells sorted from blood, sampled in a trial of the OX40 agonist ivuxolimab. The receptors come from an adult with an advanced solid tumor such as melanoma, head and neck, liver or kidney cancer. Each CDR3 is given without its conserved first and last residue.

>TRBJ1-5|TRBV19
ASSARDGYYQPQH
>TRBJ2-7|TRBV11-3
ASSLSGTDYEQY
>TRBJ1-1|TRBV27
ASTLAGGHTEAF
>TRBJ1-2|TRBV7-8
ASSPRTGGLRKYGYT
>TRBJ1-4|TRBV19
ASSILPGPSHEKLF
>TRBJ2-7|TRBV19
ASSIRGEQY
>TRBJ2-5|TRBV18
ASSPSEGIETQY
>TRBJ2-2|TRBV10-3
AIGGRAGDTGELF
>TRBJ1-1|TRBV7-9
ASSSADMIADTEAF
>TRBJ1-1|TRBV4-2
ASSLRGGGQVNTEAF
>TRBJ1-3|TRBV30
AWSFTGRSGNTIY
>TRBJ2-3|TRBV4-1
ASSQDTSVAQY
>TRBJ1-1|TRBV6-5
ASSRSYTEAF
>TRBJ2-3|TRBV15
ATSSPGTQADTQY
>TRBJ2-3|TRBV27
ASSFQPRTDTQY
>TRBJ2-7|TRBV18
ASSVTSGRPLY
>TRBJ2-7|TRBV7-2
ASSLARGRTVRY
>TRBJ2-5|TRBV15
ATSWGTGETQY
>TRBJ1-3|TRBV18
ASSPPLEGGNTIY
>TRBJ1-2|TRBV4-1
ASSQSWTPGWGYT
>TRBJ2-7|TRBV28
ATWTVSSYEQY
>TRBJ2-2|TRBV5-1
ASSLSPQSSGELF
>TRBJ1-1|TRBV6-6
ASSATGTGNTEAF
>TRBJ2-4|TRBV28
ASSPGQGVKNIQY
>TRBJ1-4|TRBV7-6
ASSFRTGGEKLF